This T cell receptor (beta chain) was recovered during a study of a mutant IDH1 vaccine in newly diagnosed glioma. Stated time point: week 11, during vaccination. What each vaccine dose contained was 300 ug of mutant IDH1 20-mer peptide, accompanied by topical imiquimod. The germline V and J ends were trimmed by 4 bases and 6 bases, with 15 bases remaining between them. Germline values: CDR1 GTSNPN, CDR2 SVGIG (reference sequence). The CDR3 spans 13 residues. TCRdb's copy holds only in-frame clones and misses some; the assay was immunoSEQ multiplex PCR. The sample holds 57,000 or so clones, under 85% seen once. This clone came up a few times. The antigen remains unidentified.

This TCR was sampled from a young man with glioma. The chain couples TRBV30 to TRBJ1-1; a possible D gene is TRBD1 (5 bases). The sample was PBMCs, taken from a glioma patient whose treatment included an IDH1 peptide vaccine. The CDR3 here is CAWILGVGPEAFF. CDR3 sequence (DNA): TGTGCCTGGATCTTAGGGGTCGGGCCTGAAGCTTTCTTT.